The clone carrying this T cell receptor (beta chain) was picked up a small number of times. The source of the sample is a study of blood T cell repertoires in COVID-19. Study details: Collection of acute and convalescent COVID-19 samples took place in the United States, Italy and Spain. The cDNA or gDNA used as material had been derived from T cells, B-cell-depleted T cells, or PBMCs.

This CDR3 spans 12 amino acids. Germline trimming cut 3 bases from V and 13 bases from J; bases unmatched to any gene: 5. The germline V gene has CDR1 MNHEY and CDR2 SMNVEV (reference sequence). In the source study's methods: The assay estimated nucleated cells by amplifying reference gene primers. Clones were sequenced by immunoSEQ multiplex PCR, and TCRdb holds only the in-frame ones, with some missing. The V and J calls and clone size were taken over from that table, and D and trimming were inferred from the DNA. The table includes hundreds of thousands of clones, about 85% detected once. The gene calls are TRBV27 and TRBJ2-1; 8 nucleotides line up with TRBD2. The sample comprised peripheral blood. The TCR sequence derives from a man between 25 and 39 years old with active or convalescent COVID-19. CDR3 coding DNA: TGTGCCAGCAGTTTTAGCGGGATTCGTCAGTTCTTC. Translated, it gives CASSFSGIRQFF.